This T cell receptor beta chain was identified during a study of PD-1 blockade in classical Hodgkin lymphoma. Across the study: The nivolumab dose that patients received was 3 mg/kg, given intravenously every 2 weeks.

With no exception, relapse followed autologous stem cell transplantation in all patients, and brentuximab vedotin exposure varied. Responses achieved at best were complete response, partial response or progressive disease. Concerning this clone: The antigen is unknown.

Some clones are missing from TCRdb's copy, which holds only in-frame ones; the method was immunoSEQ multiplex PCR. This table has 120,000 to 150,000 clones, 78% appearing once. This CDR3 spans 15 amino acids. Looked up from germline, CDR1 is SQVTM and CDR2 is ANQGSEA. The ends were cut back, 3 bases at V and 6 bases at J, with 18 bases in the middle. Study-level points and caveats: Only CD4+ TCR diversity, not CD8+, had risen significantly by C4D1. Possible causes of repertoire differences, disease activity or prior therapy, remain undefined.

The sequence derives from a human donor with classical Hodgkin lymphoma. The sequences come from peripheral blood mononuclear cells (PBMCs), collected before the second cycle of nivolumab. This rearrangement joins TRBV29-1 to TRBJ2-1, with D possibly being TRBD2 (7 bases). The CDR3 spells CSVEVRGPRGNEQFF. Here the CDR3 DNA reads TGCAGCGTTGAGGTGCGGGGGCCTCGTGGCAATGAGCAGTTCTTC.